The 30 T cell receptor beta chains reported below all come from one sample, sequenced in a study of shared clonotypes between healthy human individuals. Profiling relied on immunoSEQ multiplex PCR, and the TCRdb table lists in-frame clones only, not all of them. The profile shows roughly 500,000 clones, approximately 94% of them singletons. Sequences were obtained from naive CD4+ T cells sorted from blood. Subset given: CD45RA+ positively selected. The receptors were sampled from a woman between 25 and 40 years old in good health.

This chain joins TRBV6-5 and TRBJ1-3; D is possibly TRBD1 (5 bases). The V gene lost 6 bases and the J gene lost 5 bases, with 14 bases spanning the gap. The CDR3 has 14 residues. CDR1 is MNHEY and CDR2 is SVGAGI in the germline V gene. The CDR3 DNA reads TGTGCCAGCAGCGCGGGGGGTCCCAGAAACACCATATATTTT. Its translation: CASSAGGPRNTIYF.

This chain joins TRBV5-1 and TRBJ2-7; no clear D gene. Trimming shortened V by 0 bases and J by 2 bases, and 18 bases separated the two germline ends. The CDR3 spans 17 residues. Germline CDR1 reads SGHRS; CDR2 reads YFSETQ. In DNA form, the CDR3 reads TGCGCCAGCAGCTTGGCCGGGCGCTCGGATGTTCCCTACGAGCAGTACTTC. Protein: CASSLAGRSDVPYEQYF. The full variable domain, completed using reference TRBV5-1 and TRBJ2-7, is KAGVTQTPRYLIKTRGQQVTLSCSPISGHRSVSWYQQTPGQGLQFLFEYFSETQRNKGNFPGRFSGRQFSNSRSEMNVSTLELGDSALYLCASSLAGRSDVPYEQYFGPGTRLTVT.

V is TRBV30 and J is TRBJ1-3; 7 positions agree with TRBD1. Trimming cost V 2 bases and J 2 bases; bases outside gene matches: 6. Germline loops: CDR1 GTSNPN, CDR2 SVGIG (reference sequence). The CDR3 runs 15 residues. The CDR3 spells CAWSKTGKAGNTIYF. The CDR3, as DNA: TGTGCCTGGAGTAAGACAGGGAAGGCTGGAAACACCATATATTTT.

The chain carries TRBV28 and TRBJ1-5; D ambiguous. V lost 1 base and J lost 3, with 10 bases in between. Germline CDR1 is MDHEN and CDR2 is SYDVKM. The CDR3 runs to 15 residues. CDR3 residues: CASSLSAGYNQPQHF. For the CDR3, the DNA is TGTGCCAGCAGTTTATCAGCCGGGTACAATCAGCCCCAGCATTTT. Looking up the rest from reference TRBV28 and TRBJ1-5 gives the full variable domain: DVKVTQSSRYLVKRTGEKVFLECVQDMDHENMFWYRQDPGLGLRLIYFSYDVKMKEKGDIPEGYSVSREKKERFSLILESASTNQTSMYLCASSLSAGYNQPQHFGDGTRLSIL.

This chain links TRBV29-1 with TRBJ2-7; tentative D call: TRBD1 (5 bases). Germline-derived CDR1 and CDR2 are SQVTM and ANQGSEA. CDR3 length: 12 residues. V lost 4 bases and J 0 bases, leaving 7 bases between the germline ends. The CDR3 nucleotides are TGCAGCGTTGTTGACAGCTCCTACGAGCAGTACTTC. Protein sequence: CSVVDSSYEQYF.

DNA of the CDR3: TGTGCCAGCAGCCGAGGGACCATCAATGAGCAGTTCTTC. It specifies CASSRGTINEQFF. The chain employs TRBV6-1 and TRBJ2-1; D is tentatively TRBD1 or TRBD2 (5 bases each). The CDR3 loop spans 13 amino acids. V was clipped by 6 bases and J by 6 bases, with 12 bases between them. The germline CDR1 and CDR2 sequences are MNHNS and SASEGT.

The chain carries TRBV5-1 and TRBJ1-2; TRBD1 aligns across 10 bases. The CDR3 has 14 amino acids. Germline values: CDR1 SGHRS, CDR2 YFSETQ. With V trimmed by 4 bases and J by 4 bases, 4 bases remained unmatched. The CDR3 spells CASSTGQGSYGYTF. The CDR3 coding sequence is TGCGCCAGCAGCACGGGACAGGGGAGCTATGGCTACACCTTC.

J is TRBJ2-7 and V is TRBV27; no firm D call. The CDR3 contains 15 residues. Germline V gene data show CDR1 as MNHEY and CDR2 as SMNVEV (reference sequence). The V gene lost 7 bases and the J gene lost 2 bases, with 18 bases spanning the gap. The CDR3 is CASKKIGQQTYEQYF. The CDR3 nucleotides are TGTGCCAGCAAAAAAATCGGGCAGCAGACCTACGAGCAGTACTTC.

The chain is built from TRBV11-2 and TRBJ2-7; no definite D call. V was shortened by 0 bases and J by 2 bases, with 14 bases between the two germline ends. Germline V gene data show CDR1 as SGHAT and CDR2 as FQNNGV. This CDR3 is built from 16 residues. The CDR3: CASSLDGTIRPYEQYF. For the CDR3, the DNA is TGTGCCAGCAGCTTAGACGGTACGATCCGGCCCTACGAGCAGTACTTC.

V usage is TRBV6-5 and J usage is TRBJ1-1, with D unresolved. In germline, CDR1 is MNHEY, CDR2 SVGAGI. The CDR3 contains 14 residues. Between the trimmed V and J ends, which lost 0 bases and 3 bases, there was a span of 8 bases. The CDR3 DNA follows: TGTGCCAGCAGTTACTCGAAGCAGGACACTGAAGCTTTCTTT. It specifies CASSYSKQDTEAFF.

This chain uses TRBV10-2 with TRBJ2-7; 7 nucleotides line up with TRBD2. The V gene end was trimmed by 6 bases and the J gene end by 1 base; junction bases not matched to a gene: 9. This CDR3 contains 15 residues. In germline, CDR1 is WSHSY, CDR2 SAAADI. CDR3 DNA: TGCGCCAGCAGGGGGAGGGCAGGCGGGTCCTACGAGCAGTACTTC. Translation gives CASRGRAGGSYEQYF.

This sequence joins TRBV4-1 and TRBJ2-5; 16 positions match TRBD2. The CDR3 runs 16 residues. Germline CDR1 reads MGHRA; CDR2 reads YSYEKL. Trimming took 4 bases from V and 5 from J; bases not matched to a gene: 4. The CDR3 here is CASSRGLAGGGETQYF. Written as DNA, the CDR3 is TGCGCCAGCAGCCGGGGACTAGCGGGAGGGGGGGAGACCCAGTACTTC.

The chain is built from TRBV7-3 and TRBJ2-1; 10 nucleotides align to TRBD2. This CDR3 has 15 amino acids. Trimming cost V 5 bases and J 4 bases; bases outside gene matches: 5. Germline V gives CDR1 SGHTA, CDR2 FQGTGA. This chain's CDR3 is CASSDSGRGYNEQFF. The CDR3 nucleotides read TGTGCCAGCAGCGACAGCGGGAGGGGTTACAATGAGCAGTTCTTC.

The chain uses TRBV4-1 and TRBJ2-7; D not resolved. V lost 4 bases to trimming and J lost 0 bases, with 22 bases between them. This CDR3 spans 18 amino acids. Germline V gives CDR1 MGHRA, CDR2 YSYEKL. DNA of the CDR3: TGCGCCAGCAGCCCCGGGCCCGCCGCCCGGTCCCCCTCCTACGAGCAGTACTTC. Translated, it gives CASSPGPAARSPSYEQYF.

V usage is TRBV7-2 and J usage is TRBJ2-3; 11 bases agree with TRBD2. J lost 8 bases, V lost 5 bases, and 12 bases had no gene match. Looked up from germline, CDR1 is SGHTA and CDR2 is FQGNSA. CDR3 length: 16 amino acids. The CDR3 nucleotides are TGTGCCAGCAGCGAGGGTGTGTCTAGCGGGAGGATTACGCAGTATTTT. Amino acids: CASSEGVSSGRITQYF.

The chain links TRBV18 to TRBJ2-6; 9 bases align to TRBD1. Germline CDR1 is KGHSH and CDR2 is LQKENI. Losses at the gene ends were 2 bases for V and 0 bases for J; bases not matched to a gene: 8. This CDR3 is built from 19 residues. In DNA, the CDR3 is TGTGCCAGCTCACCAAGAAACCGGGACAGGGTCTCTGGGGCCAACGTCCTGACTTTC. This translates into CASSPRNRDRVSGANVLTF.

V usage is TRBV4-2 and J usage is TRBJ1-5, with unresolved D. V was cut by 0 bases and J by 9 bases, with 15 bases left in between. This CDR3 has 15 amino acids. Germline CDR1 reads LGHNA; CDR2 reads YNFKEQ. CDR3 sequence: CASSQDRSPVWPQHF. Written as DNA, the CDR3 is TGTGCCAGCAGCCAAGATAGGTCACCAGTTTGGCCCCAGCATTTT.

The chain employs TRBV6-6 and TRBJ1-2; tentative D call: TRBD1 (5 bases). With 0 bases removed from V and 8 bases from J, the gap between germline ends came to 13 bases. Germline V CDR1 and CDR2: MNHNY, SVGAGI (reference sequence). The CDR3 totals 14 residues. This chain's CDR3 is CASSYSQGEGGYTF. The CDR3 nucleotides are TGTGCCAGCAGTTACTCGCAGGGCGAAGGGGGCTACACCTTC.

In this sample, this clone turned up once. J is TRBJ2-7 and V is TRBV9; weak D call: TRBD2 (6 bases). CDR3 length: 13 residues. Germline V CDR1 and CDR2: SGDLS, YYNGEE. Between the trimmed V and J ends, which lost 4 bases and 5 bases, there was a span of 13 bases. The CDR3 loop reads CASSPSVGNEQYF. The CDR3 coding sequence is TGTGCCAGCAGCCCTAGCGTGGGGAACGAGCAGTACTTC.

The V and J genes are TRBV11-2 and TRBJ2-3; D gene ambiguous. The germline V and J ends were trimmed by 6 bases and 4 bases, with 8 bases remaining between them. Germline CDR1 and CDR2: SGHAT and FQNNGV. The CDR3 runs to 12 residues. CDR3 DNA sequence: TGTGCCAGCAGGAAAAGTTCAGATACGCAGTATTTT. It specifies CASRKSSDTQYF.

This clone came up once. This chain joins TRBV18 and TRBJ2-7; no clear D. Germline V lookup: CDR1 KGHSH, CDR2 LQKENI. V lost 4 bases, J lost 7 bases, and 8 bases lay in between. The CDR3 loop spans 11 amino acids. DNA of the CDR3: TGTGCCAGCTCACTTCGTCAGGAGCAGTACTTC. It translates to CASSLRQEQYF.

This chain links TRBV30 with TRBJ2-6, with 10 bases matching TRBD1. This CDR3 has 16 amino acids. Germline assignment: CDR1 GTSNPN and CDR2 SVGIG (reference sequence). V trimming: 4 bases; J trimming: 4 bases; junction bases outside the gene matches: 7. The CDR3 DNA is TGTGCCTGGAACCGACAGGGGGCGCGAGGGGCCAACGTCCTGACTTTC. This sequence encodes CAWNRQGARGANVLTF. Using reference TRBV30 and TRBJ2-6 for the parts outside the CDR3, the full variable domain is SQTIHQWPATLVQPVGSPLSLECTVEGTSNPNLYWYRQAAGRGLQLLFYSVGIGQISSEVPQNLSASRPQDRQFILSSKKLLLSDSGFYLCAWNRQGARGANVLTFGAGSRLTVL.

The gene calls are TRBV12-5 and TRBJ2-3, with D perhaps TRBD2 (6 bases). Per germline, CDR1 LGHNT and CDR2 FRNRAP. Trimming removed 5 bases at V and 1 base at J, with 22 bases between. This CDR3 contains 18 residues. CDR3 nucleotide sequence: TGTGCTAGTGGTATGACGGGGGTAGGGGCCCTTGGCACAGATACGCAGTATTTT. Amino acids: CASGMTGVGALGTDTQYF.

The chain recombines TRBV7-2 with TRBJ2-5; 12 bases match TRBD2. The ends lost 3 bases at V and 5 bases at J; junction bases unmatched: 13. This CDR3 spans 18 amino acids. The germline V gene has CDR1 SGHTA and CDR2 FQGNSA. The CDR3 DNA sequence: TGTGCCAGCAGCTTCAGTAAACTAGCGGGAGGTAGTACGGAGACCCAGTACTTC. Translation gives CASSFSKLAGGSTETQYF. Combining the CDR3 with reference TRBV7-2 and TRBJ2-5 gives the whole variable domain GAGVSQSPSNKVTEKGKDVELRCDPISGHTALYWYRQSLGQGLEFLIYFQGNSAPDKSGLPSDRFSAERTGGSVSTLTIQRTQQEDSAVYLCASSFSKLAGGSTETQYFGPGTRLLVL.

The table lists this clone with a count of one. This sequence joins TRBV19 and TRBJ2-7, with TRBD2 identical over 8 bases. The CDR3 sequence is 14 residues long. Germline-derived CDR1 and CDR2 are LNHDA and SQIVND (reference sequence). Trimming cost V 5 bases and J 2 bases; bases outside gene matches: 5. CDR3 region: CASSEISGTYEQYF. The CDR3 DNA sequence: TGTGCCAGTAGTGAGATTAGCGGGACCTACGAGCAGTACTTC. Together with reference TRBV19 and TRBJ2-7, the CDR3 gives the full variable domain: DGGITQSPKYLFRKEGQNVTLSCEQNLNHDAMYWYRQDPGQGLRLIYYSQIVNDFQKGDIAEGYSVSREKKESFPLTVTSAQKNPTAFYLCASSEISGTYEQYFGPGTRLTVT.

The chain recombines TRBV5-1 with TRBJ2-3; TRBD1 is a possible D gene (5 bases). The V end lost 3 bases, the J end lost 1 base, and 12 bases lay between the germline ends. Germline-derived CDR1 and CDR2 are SGHRS and YFSETQ. There are 15 residues in the CDR3. CDR3 sequence reads: CASSSPETGTDTQYF. For the CDR3, the DNA is TGCGCCAGCAGCTCCCCCGAGACAGGCACAGATACGCAGTATTTT.

This clone appeared a single time. The chain uses TRBV28 and TRBJ1-2; 11 positions match TRBD1. The CDR3 has 15 amino acids. V trimming: 1 base; J trimming: 7 bases; junction bases outside the gene matches: 5. Germline V lookup: CDR1 MDHEN, CDR2 SYDVKM. CDR3 region: CASSLLDRGRSGYTF. The CDR3, as DNA: TGTGCCAGCAGTTTATTGGACAGGGGGCGGAGTGGCTACACCTTC.

The chain is built from TRBV6-5 and TRBJ2-7; 8 bases are shared with TRBD2. CDR1 is MNHEY, CDR2 SVGAGI, per germline. The junction had 9 bases not matched to a gene; V was cut back by 4 bases and J by 7 bases. The CDR3 consists of 14 residues. The CDR3 here is CASSSTSDYGEQYF. The CDR3 region has the DNA TGTGCCAGCAGTTCGACTAGCGACTATGGGGAGCAGTACTTC.

The chain carries TRBV5-1 and TRBJ2-1, with 12 bases aligning to TRBD2. Looked up from germline, CDR1 is SGHRS and CDR2 is YFSETQ. CDR3 size: 15 residues. J gave up 8 bases and V 0 bases, and 3 bases lay outside the gene matches. CDR3 bases: TGCGCCAGCAGCTTGGGACTAGCGGGAGCTCATGAGCAGTTCTTC. Its translation: CASSLGLAGAHEQFF.

Here the CDR3 reads CASSRAGTFYEQYF. Here the CDR3 DNA reads TGTGCCAGCAGCCGGGCCGGGACATTCTACGAGCAGTACTTC. The V gene is TRBV7-9, the J gene TRBJ2-7, with D perhaps TRBD1 (6 bases). The CDR3 is made up of 14 amino acids. V dropped 5 bases and J dropped 3 bases, with 14 bases sitting between them. Germline V CDR1 and CDR2: SEHNR, FQNEAQ (reference sequence).